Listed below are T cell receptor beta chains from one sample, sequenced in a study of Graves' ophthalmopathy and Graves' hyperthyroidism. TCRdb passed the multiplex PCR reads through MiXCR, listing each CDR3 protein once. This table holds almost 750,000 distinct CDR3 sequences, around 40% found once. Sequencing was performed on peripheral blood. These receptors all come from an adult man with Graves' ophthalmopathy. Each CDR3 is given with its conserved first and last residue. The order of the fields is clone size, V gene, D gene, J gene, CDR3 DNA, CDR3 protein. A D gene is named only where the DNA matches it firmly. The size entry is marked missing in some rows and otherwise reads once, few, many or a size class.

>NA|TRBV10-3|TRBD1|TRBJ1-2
TGTGCCAGCTCACCTGACAGGGGGGCGTATGGCTACACCTTC
CASSPDRGAYGYTF
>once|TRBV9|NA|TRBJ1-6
TGTGCCAGCAGCGTAGAGGGACATGAGACGGCGCCCCTCCACTTT
CASSVEGHETAPLHF
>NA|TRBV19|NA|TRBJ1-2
TGTGCCAGTAGTCCTTCCGACAGAGGTGGCTACACCTTC
CASSPSDRGGYTF
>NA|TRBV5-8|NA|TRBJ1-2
TGTGCCAGCAGCCCCCAGGACAGCTATGGCTACACCTTC
CASSPQDSYGYTF
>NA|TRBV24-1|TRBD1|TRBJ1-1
TGTGCCAGCAGTGGGGACAGGGGTGAAGCTTTCTTT
CASSGDRGEAFF
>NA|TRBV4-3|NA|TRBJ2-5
TGCGCCAGCAGCCAAGATCGGGGAACCCAGTACTTC
CASSQDRGTQYF
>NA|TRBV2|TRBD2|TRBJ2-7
TGTGCCAGCAGTGAATACCGTCCCCGTGCCCGGGGGAGGGAGGTCTACGAGCAGTACTTC
CASSEYRPRARGREVYEQYF
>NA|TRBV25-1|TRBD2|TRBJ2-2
TGTGCCAGCAGTGCAACTAGCGGGGCGAGCACCGGGGAGCTGTTTTTT
CASSATSGASTGELFF
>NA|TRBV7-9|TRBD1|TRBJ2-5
TGTGCCAGCAGCTTTGGCAGGGGGCTTTTTAGAGAGACCCAGTACTTC
CASSFGRGLFRETQYF
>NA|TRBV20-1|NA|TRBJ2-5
TGCAGTGCTAGCTTTCGGACGGTGGAGACCCAGTACTTC
CSASFRTVETQYF
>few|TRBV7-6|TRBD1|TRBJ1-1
TGTGCCAGCAGCTCTATTCCCGACAGGGTGGCTGAAGCTTTCTTT
CASSSIPDRVAEAFF
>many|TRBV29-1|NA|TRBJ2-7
TGCAGCGTTGAAGATCGGCCAGGGGGGTCCTACGAGCAGTACTTC
CSVEDRPGGSYEQYF
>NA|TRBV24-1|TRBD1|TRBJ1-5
TGTGCCACCAGCGGGACAGGGGGTCAGCCCCAGCATTTT
CATSGTGGQPQHF
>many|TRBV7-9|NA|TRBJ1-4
TGTGCCAGCAGCTTAAACTTGCAGCTCCGAACTAATGAAAAACTGTTTTTT
CASSLNLQLRTNEKLFF
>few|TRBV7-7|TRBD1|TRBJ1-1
TGTGCCAGCAGCTTAGCGCAGATGGACAGGGGTGGTGAAGCTTTCTTT
CASSLAQMDRGGEAFF
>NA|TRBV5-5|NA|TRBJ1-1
TGTGCCAGCAGCCCCCGGGTGGCGCGGGCTGAAGCTTTCTTT
CASSPRVARAEAFF
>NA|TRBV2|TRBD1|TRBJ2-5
TGTGCCAGCTCACGACGACAGGGCATTATCCAAGAGACCCAGTACTTC
CASSRRQGIIQETQYF
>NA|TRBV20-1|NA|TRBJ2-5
TGCAGTGCTAGAGGAAGAGGGTCGGGGGAGACCCAGTACTTC
CSARGRGSGETQYF
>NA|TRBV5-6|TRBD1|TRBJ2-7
TGTGCCAGCAGCTTTACGGGACAGCACTACGAGCAGTACTTC
CASSFTGQHYEQYF
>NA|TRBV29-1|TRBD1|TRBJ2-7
TGCAGCTTGGGCGACAGGGTGGGCGAGCAGTACTTC
CSLGDRVGEQYF
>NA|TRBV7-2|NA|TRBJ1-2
TGTGCCAGCAGCCAATCCGAGGGGGTTACGAGAGGCTACACCTTC
CASSQSEGVTRGYTF
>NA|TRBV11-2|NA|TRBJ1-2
TGTGCCAGCAGCATCGACGGAAACTATGGCTACACCTTC
CASSIDGNYGYTF
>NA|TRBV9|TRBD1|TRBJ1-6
TGCGCCAGCAGTGAGGGCAGGGGGCTTGATTCACCCCTCCACTTT
CASSEGRGLDSPLHF
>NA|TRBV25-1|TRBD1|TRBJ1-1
TGTGCCAGCAGTTTGATCCGGGACAGGGGGCGCGGGTTTAAAGCTTTCTTT
CASSLIRDRGRGFKAFF
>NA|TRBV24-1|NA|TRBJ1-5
TGTGCCAGCATGCCCGGGGGCGGCAATCAGCCCCAGCATTTT
CASMPGGGNQPQHF
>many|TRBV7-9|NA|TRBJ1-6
TGTGCCAGCAGTCCTTCAGGGGCAAGTTCACCCCTCCACTTT
CASSPSGASSPLHF
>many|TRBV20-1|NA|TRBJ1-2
TGCAGTGCTAGGCAGTCTAACTATGGCTACACCTTC
CSARQSNYGYTF
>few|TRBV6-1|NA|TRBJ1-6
TGTGCCAGCAGTGGGCGGACGGCCCCAGGCAATTCACCCCTCCACTTT
CASSGRTAPGNSPLHF
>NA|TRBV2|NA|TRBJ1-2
TGTGCCAGCAGTGAGGGCAGGGCGCTCCCCTATGGCTACACCTTC
CASSEGRALPYGYTF
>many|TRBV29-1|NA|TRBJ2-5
TGCAGCTTCCGGGGGAACGGGTGGGAGACCCAGTACTTC
CSFRGNGWETQYF
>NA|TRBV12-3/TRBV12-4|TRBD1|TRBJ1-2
TGTGCCAGCAGCCGGGGGACAGGGCAAGGCTACACCTTC
CASSRGTGQGYTF
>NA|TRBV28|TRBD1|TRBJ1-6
TGTGCCAGCAGCGACTTAACTCGACAGGGCGGATCACCCCTCCACTTT
CASSDLTRQGGSPLHF
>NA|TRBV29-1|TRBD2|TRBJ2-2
TGCAGCGTTGGGACTAGCTTAATAGCCGGGGAGCTGTTTTTT
CSVGTSLIAGELFF
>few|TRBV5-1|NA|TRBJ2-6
TGCGCCAGCAGCCGCGGGTCAGGGTCTGGGGCCAACGTCCTGACTTTC
CASSRGSGSGANVLTF
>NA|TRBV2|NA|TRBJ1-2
TGTGCCAGCAGTTACCCAAACGGGCGCTACACCTTC
CASSYPNGRYTF
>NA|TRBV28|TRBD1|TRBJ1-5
TGTGCCAGCAAAATACAGGGGGCGCTTCAGCCCCAGCATTTT
CASKIQGALQPQHF
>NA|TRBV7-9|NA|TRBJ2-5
TGTGCCAGCAGCCCCTTGGGTTCTGAGACCCAGTACTTC
CASSPLGSETQYF
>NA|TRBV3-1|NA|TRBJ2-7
TGTGCCAGCAGCCAAGGGACAGGGAGGGACGAGCGGTACTTC
CASSQGTGRDERYF
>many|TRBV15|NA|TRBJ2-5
TGTGCCACCAGCAGAGATGGGCAGACTCAAGAGACCCAGTACTTC
CATSRDGQTQETQYF
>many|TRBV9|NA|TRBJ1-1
TGTGCCAGCAGCGTAGTTCGCTGTTACCTGAACACTGAAGCTTTCTTT
CASSVVRCYLNTEAFF
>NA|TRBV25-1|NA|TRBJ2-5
TGTGCCAGCAGTGATAGTGCCGGGGATCGGGAGACCCAGTACTTC
CASSDSAGDRETQYF
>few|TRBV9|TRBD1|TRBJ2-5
TGTGCCAGCAGCATTTCCCAGGGACAGCAAGAGACCCAGTACTTC
CASSISQGQQETQYF
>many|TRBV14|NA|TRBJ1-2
TGTGCCAGCAGCCAAGGGTTAGATAACTATGGCTACACCTTC
CASSQGLDNYGYTF
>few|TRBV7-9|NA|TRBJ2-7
TGTGCCAGCAGCTTGTTTGACCGTCCCTACGAGCAGTACTTC
CASSLFDRPYEQYF
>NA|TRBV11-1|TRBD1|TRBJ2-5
TGTGCCAGCAGCTTCCATGACAGGGGGAATTGGGAGGCCCAGTACTTC
CASSFHDRGNWEAQYF
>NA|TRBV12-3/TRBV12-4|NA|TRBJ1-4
TGTGCCAGCAGTTTACGTAGGGGTGAAGAACTGCTTTTT
CASSLRRGEELLF
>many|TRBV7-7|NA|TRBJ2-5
TGTGCTAGCAGCCCCGCGGGCCAAGAGACCCAGTACTTC
CASSPAGQETQYF
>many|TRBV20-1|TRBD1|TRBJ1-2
TGCAGTGCCGACCGACAGGGGAACTATGGCTACACCTTC
CSADRQGNYGYTF
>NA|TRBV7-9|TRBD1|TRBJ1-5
TGTGCCAGCAGTTACAGGGGACGTAGCAATCAGCCCCAGCATTTT
CASSYRGRSNQPQHF
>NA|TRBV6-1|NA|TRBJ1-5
TGTGCCAGCAGTGAAGAATTTGGAAGGGAGTCCGGTCAGCCCCAGCATTTT
CASSEEFGRESGQPQHF
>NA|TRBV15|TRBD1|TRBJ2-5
TGTGCCACCAGCATATACAGGGGGATGGGGGAGACCCAGTACTTC
CATSIYRGMGETQYF
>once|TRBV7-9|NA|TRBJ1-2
TGTGCCAGCAGCTACGGAGGGGCGGACTATGGCTACACCTTC
CASSYGGADYGYTF
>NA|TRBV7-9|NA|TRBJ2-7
TGTGTCAGCAGCTTAGAAGGGATTAAGCAGTACTTC
CVSSLEGIKQYF
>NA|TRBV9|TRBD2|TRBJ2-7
TGTGCCAGCAGCCCCGGGGAGGGCGAAGGCTACGAGCAGTACTTC
CASSPGEGEGYEQYF
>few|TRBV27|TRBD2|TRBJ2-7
TGTGCCAGCACGCCGGGAGGCGACCCCTACGAGCAGTACTTC
CASTPGGDPYEQYF
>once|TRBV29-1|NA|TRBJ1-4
TGCAGCGTCGATACAGGACTAGGGTTTGAAAAACTGTTTTTT
CSVDTGLGFEKLFF